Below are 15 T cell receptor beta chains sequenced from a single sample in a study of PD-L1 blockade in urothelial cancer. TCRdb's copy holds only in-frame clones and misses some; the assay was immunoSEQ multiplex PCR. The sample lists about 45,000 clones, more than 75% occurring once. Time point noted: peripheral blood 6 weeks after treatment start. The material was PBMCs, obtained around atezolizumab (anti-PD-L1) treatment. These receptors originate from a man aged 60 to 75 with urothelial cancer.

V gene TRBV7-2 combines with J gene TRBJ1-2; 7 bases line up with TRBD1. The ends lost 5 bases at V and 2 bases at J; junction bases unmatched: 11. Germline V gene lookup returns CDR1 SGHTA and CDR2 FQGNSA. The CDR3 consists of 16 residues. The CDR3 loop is CASSIGSPQGNYGYTF. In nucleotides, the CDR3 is TGTGCCAGCAGCATAGGGTCCCCACAGGGGAACTATGGCTACACCTTC.

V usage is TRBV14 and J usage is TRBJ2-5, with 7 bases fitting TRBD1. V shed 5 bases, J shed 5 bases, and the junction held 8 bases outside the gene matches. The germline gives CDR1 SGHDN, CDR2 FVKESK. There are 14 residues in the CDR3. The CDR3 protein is CASSARQGRETQYF. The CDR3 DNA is TGTGCCAGCAGCGCCCGACAGGGAAGGGAGACCCAGTACTTC. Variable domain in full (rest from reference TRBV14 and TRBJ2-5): EAGVTQFPSHSVIEKGQTVTLRCDPISGHDNLYWYRRVMGKEIKFLLHFVKESKQDESGMPNNRFLAERTGGTYSTLKVQPAELEDSGVYFCASSARQGRETQYFGPGTRLLVL.

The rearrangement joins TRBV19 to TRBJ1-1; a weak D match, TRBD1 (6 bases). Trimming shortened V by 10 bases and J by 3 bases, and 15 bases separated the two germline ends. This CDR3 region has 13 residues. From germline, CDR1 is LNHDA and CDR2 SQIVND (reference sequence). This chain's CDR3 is CATKRGGDTEAFF. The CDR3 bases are TGTGCCACCAAGAGAGGGGGAGACACTGAAGCTTTCTTT.

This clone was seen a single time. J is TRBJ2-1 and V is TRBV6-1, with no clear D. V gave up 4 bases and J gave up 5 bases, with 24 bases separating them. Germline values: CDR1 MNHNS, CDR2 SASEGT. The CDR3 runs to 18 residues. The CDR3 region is CASSGSVRVPRWDNEQFF. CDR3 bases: TGTGCCAGCAGTGGCTCGGTTCGCGTCCCGCGGTGGGACAATGAGCAGTTCTTC.

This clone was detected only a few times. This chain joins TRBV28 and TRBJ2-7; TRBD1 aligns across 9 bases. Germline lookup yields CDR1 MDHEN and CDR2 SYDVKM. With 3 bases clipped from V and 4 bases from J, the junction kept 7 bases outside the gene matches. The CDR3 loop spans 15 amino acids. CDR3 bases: TGTGCCAGCAGTTTTGGGGGACAGGGTAGGTACGAGCAGTACTTC. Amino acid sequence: CASSFGGQGRYEQYF.

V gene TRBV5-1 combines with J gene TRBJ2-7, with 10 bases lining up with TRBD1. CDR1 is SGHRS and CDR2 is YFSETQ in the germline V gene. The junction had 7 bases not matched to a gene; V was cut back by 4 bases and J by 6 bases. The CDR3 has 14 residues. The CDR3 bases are TGCGCCAGCAGCCTGACCGGGACAGGGGCCGAGCAGTACTTC. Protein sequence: CASSLTGTGAEQYF. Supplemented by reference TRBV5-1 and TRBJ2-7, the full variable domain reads KAGVTQTPRYLIKTRGQQVTLSCSPISGHRSVSWYQQTPGQGLQFLFEYFSETQRNKGNFPGRFSGRQFSNSRSEMNVSTLELGDSALYLCASSLTGTGAEQYFGPGTRLTVT.

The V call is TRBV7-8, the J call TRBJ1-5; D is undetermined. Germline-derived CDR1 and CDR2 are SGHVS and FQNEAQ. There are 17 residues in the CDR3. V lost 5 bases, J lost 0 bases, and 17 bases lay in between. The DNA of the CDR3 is TGTGCCAGCAGCCGGGTCCATCTGGCATATAGCAATCAGCCCCAGCATTTT. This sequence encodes CASSRVHLAYSNQPQHF.

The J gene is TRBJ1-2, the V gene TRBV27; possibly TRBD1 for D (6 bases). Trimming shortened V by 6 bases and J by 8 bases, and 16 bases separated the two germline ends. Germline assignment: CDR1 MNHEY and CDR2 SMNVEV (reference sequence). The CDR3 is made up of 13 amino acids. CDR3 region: CASRQGSTGGYTF. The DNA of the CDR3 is TGTGCCAGCAGACAGGGCTCCACAGGGGGCTACACCTTC.

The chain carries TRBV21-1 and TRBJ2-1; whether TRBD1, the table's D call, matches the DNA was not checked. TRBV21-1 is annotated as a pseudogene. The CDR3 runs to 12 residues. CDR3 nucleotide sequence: TGTGCCAGCAGACAGGGTTACAATGAGCAGTTCTTC. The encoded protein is CASRQGYNEQFF.

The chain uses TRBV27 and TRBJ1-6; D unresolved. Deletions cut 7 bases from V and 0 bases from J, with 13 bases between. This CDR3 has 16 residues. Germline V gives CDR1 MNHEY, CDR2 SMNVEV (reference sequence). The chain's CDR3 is CASTSRFVSYNSPLHF. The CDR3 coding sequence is TGTGCCAGCACATCCCGGTTCGTCTCCTATAATTCACCCCTCCACTTT.

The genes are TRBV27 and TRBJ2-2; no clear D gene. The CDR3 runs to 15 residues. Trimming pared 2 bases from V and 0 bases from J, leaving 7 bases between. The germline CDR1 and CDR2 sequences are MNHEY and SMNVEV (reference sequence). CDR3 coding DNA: TGTGCCAGCAGTTTAACTACAACGAACACCGGGGAGCTGTTTTTT. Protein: CASSLTTTNTGELFF.

CDR3 sequence reads: CASKQGSSGNTIYF. CDR3 nucleotide sequence: TGTGCCAGCAAGCAGGGGAGCTCTGGAAACACCATATATTTT. This chain connects TRBV25-1 to TRBJ1-3; D perhaps matches TRBD1 (6 bases). Trimming removed 7 bases from V and 0 bases from J, with 10 bases in between. The CDR3 is 14 amino acids. Per the germline V gene, CDR1 is MGHDK and CDR2 is SYGVNS.

The CDR3 spells CASSLAGGQGAGEQYF. The CDR3 nucleotides read TGCGCCAGCAGCTTGGCCGGGGGACAGGGGGCAGGCGAGCAGTACTTC. V usage is TRBV5-1 and J usage is TRBJ2-7, with 12 bases aligning to TRBD1. Germline V gene lookup returns CDR1 SGHRS and CDR2 YFSETQ. This CDR3 comprises 16 residues. V shed 0 bases, J shed 6 bases, and the junction held 7 bases outside the gene matches.

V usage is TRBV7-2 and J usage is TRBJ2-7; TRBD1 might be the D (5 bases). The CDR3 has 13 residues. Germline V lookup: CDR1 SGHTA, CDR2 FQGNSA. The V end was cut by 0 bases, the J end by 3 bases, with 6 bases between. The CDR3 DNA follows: TGTGCCAGCAGCTTAGCTCAGGGCTACGAGCAGTACTTC. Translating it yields CASSLAQGYEQYF.

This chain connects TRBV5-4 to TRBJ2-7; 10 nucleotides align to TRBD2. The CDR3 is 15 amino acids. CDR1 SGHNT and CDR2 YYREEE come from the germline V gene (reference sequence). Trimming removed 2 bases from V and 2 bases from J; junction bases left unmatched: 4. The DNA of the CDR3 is TGTGCCAGCAGCTTTAGCGGGGGGTTTCCCTACGAGCAGTACTTC. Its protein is CASSFSGGFPYEQYF.